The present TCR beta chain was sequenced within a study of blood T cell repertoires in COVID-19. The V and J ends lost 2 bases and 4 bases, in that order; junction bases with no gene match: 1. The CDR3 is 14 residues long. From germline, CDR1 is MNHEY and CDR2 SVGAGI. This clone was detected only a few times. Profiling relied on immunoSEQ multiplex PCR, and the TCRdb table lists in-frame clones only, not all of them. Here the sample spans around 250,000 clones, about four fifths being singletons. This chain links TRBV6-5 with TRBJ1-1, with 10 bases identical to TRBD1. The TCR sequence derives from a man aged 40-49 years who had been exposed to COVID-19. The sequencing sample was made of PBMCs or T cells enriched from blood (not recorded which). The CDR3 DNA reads TGTGCCAGCAGTTACGGACAGGGGGGCACTGAAGCTTTCTTT. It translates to CASSYGQGGTEAFF.